These 22 T cell receptor beta chains came from one sample sequenced in a study of beta chain features in type 1 diabetes. Of the isolated RNA, all was reverse transcribed, and so the sequenced material was expressed TCRB transcripts. Using immunoSEQ multiplex PCR, the repertoire was profiled, and TCRdb retains in-frame clones only, with some absent. In the table there are hundreds of thousands of clones, 30% of which are singletons. The sequenced sample consisted of naive CD4+ T cells from blood. These receptors originate from a man aged 18 to 30 in good health.

The sample holds a few counts of this clone. The chain is built from TRBV6-5 and TRBJ2-3, with 9 bases identical to TRBD2. Germline values: CDR1 MNHEY, CDR2 SVGAGI. The CDR3 extends over 15 amino acids. J gave up 2 bases and V 3 bases, and 3 bases lay outside the gene matches. The CDR3 is CASSYTSGLTDTQYF. The CDR3 DNA sequence: TGTGCCAGCAGTTATACTAGCGGGCTCACAGATACGCAGTATTTT.

This chain joins TRBV6-1 and TRBJ2-1, with 11 nucleotides matching TRBD2. CDR1 is MNHNS and CDR2 is SASEGT in the germline V gene. V was clipped by 7 bases and J by 10 bases; unmatched bases: 6. The CDR3 covers 13 residues. CDR3: CASTIGTSGEQFF. The CDR3 region has the DNA TGTGCCAGCACCATCGGGACTAGCGGAGAGCAGTTCTTC.

A few counts support this clone. J is TRBJ2-3 and V is TRBV30; perhaps D is TRBD1 or TRBD2 (5 bases each). The CDR3 covers 13 residues. Per the germline V gene, CDR1 is GTSNPN and CDR2 is SVGIG (reference sequence). V was clipped by 0 bases and J by 8 bases, with 12 bases between them. The chain's CDR3 is CAWSVEGPGTQYF. Here the CDR3 DNA reads TGTGCCTGGAGTGTAGAGGGGCCAGGTACGCAGTATTTT. Variable domain in full (rest from reference TRBV30 and TRBJ2-3): SQTIHQWPATLVQPVGSPLSLECTVEGTSNPNLYWYRQAAGRGLQLLFYSVGIGQISSEVPQNLSASRPQDRQFILSSKKLLLSDSGFYLCAWSVEGPGTQYFGPGTRLTVL.

The sample holds a few counts of this clone. The genes are TRBV7-3 and TRBJ2-1; D gene uncertain. Germline CDR1 and CDR2: SGHTA and FQGTGA. This CDR3 region has 15 residues. V was pared by 1 base and J by 0 bases, with 7 bases between. In DNA, the CDR3 is TGTGCCAGCAGCTTAAGACGGAGCTCCTACAATGAGCAGTTCTTC. Residues: CASSLRRSSYNEQFF.

The chain uses TRBV9 and TRBJ2-1; 11 nucleotides agree with TRBD1. V gave up 1 base and J gave up 7 bases; unmatched junction bases: 7. CDR3 length: 16 residues. Germline V gene sequence: CDR1 SGDLS, CDR2 YYNGEE. CDR3 in DNA: TGTGCCAGCAGCGTATCAGCCGGGACAGGGGGAAATGAGCAGTTCTTC. This gives the protein CASSVSAGTGGNEQFF.

V is TRBV6-1 and J is TRBJ1-5, with D unresolved. V was cut by 3 bases and J by 4 bases, with 16 bases left in between. This CDR3 comprises 16 residues. Germline V gives CDR1 MNHNS, CDR2 SASEGT. The CDR3 DNA reads TGTGCCAGCAGTGAGCCCTCAAACTCCCGGAATCAGCCCCAGCATTTT. It translates to CASSEPSNSRNQPQHF.

In its sample, this clone was seen once. V usage is TRBV18 and J usage is TRBJ2-7; 8 nucleotides align to TRBD1. V was pared by 1 base and J by 1 base, with 3 bases of the junction left unmatched. Germline V gives CDR1 KGHSH, CDR2 LQKENI. The length of the CDR3 is 15 residues. The CDR3 DNA is TGTGCCAGCTCACCACGGACAGGGTCATCCTACGAGCAGTACTTC. It translates to CASSPRTGSSYEQYF. Drawing the rest from reference TRBV18 and TRBJ2-7, the complete variable domain is NAGVMQNPRHLVRRRGQEARLRCSPMKGHSHVYWYRQLPEEGLKFMVYLQKENIIDESGMPKERFSAEFPKEGPSILRIQQVVRGDSAAYFCASSPRTGSSYEQYFGPGTRLTVT.

The genes are TRBV30 and TRBJ2-2, with TRBD2 identical over 10 bases. CDR1 and CDR2 (germline): GTSNPN, SVGIG (reference sequence). V trimming: 5 bases; J trimming: 4 bases; junction bases outside the gene matches: 7. This CDR3 comprises 15 residues. In DNA form, the CDR3 reads TGTGCCTGGGGAACCGGGACTAGCGTCACCGGGGAGCTGTTTTTT. Amino acids: CAWGTGTSVTGELFF.

The chain couples TRBV5-1 to TRBJ2-5; perhaps TRBD1 as D (6 bases). V lost 6 bases and J 5 bases, leaving 20 bases between the germline ends. The CDR3 extends over 15 amino acids. Germline CDR1 is SGHRS and CDR2 is YFSETQ. The CDR3 bases are TGCGCCAGCACCTTTTCACAGGGCCAATGGGAGACCCAGTACTTC. Protein product: CASTFSQGQWETQYF.

J is TRBJ1-4 and V is TRBV30; D uncertain. The V gene lost 3 bases and the J gene lost 8 bases, with 7 bases spanning the gap. Germline-derived CDR1 and CDR2 are GTSNPN and SVGIG (reference sequence). This CDR3 has 11 amino acids. CDR3 sequence reads: CAWSPREKLFF. The CDR3, as DNA: TGTGCCTGGAGCCCTCGGGAAAAACTGTTTTTT.

There are a few counts of this clone. The sample holds other DNA sequences that translate to the same CDR3. This chain uses TRBV18 with TRBJ2-3; no firm D call. The CDR3 is 14 residues long. V gave up 3 bases and J gave up 0 bases, with 7 bases separating them. From germline, CDR1 is KGHSH and CDR2 LQKENI. Written as DNA, the CDR3 is TGTGCCAGCTCACCGTCGGCTAGCACAGATACGCAGTATTTT. Translation gives CASSPSASTDTQYF. The full variable domain, completed using reference TRBV18 and TRBJ2-3, is NAGVMQNPRHLVRRRGQEARLRCSPMKGHSHVYWYRQLPEEGLKFMVYLQKENIIDESGMPKERFSAEFPKEGPSILRIQQVVRGDSAAYFCASSPSASTDTQYFGPGTRLTVL.

The chain uses TRBV10-3 and TRBJ2-5; possible D gene TRBD1, 6 bases. The DNA end is a closer match to TRBJ2-7, so the J assignment may be wrong. CDR3 length: 14 residues. Germline V gene data show CDR1 as ENHRY and CDR2 as SYGVKD. The CDR3 protein is CAIRTGYDSYEQYF. In DNA, the CDR3 is TGTGCCATCAGGACAGGATACGACTCCTACGAGCAGTACTTC.

V is TRBV11-2 and J is TRBJ2-1; D not certain. The ends were cut back, 5 bases at V and 5 bases at J, with 16 bases in the middle. Looked up from germline, CDR1 is SGHAT and CDR2 is FQNNGV. The CDR3 is 15 amino acids. CDR3 in amino acids: CASSPMLGRNNEQFF. The DNA for the CDR3 is TGTGCCAGCAGCCCTATGTTAGGGCGGAACAATGAGCAGTTCTTC.

The chain carries TRBV6-6 and TRBJ2-7, with 8 nucleotides matching TRBD2. Germline V gene data show CDR1 as MNHNY and CDR2 as SVGAGI (reference sequence). The CDR3 consists of 15 residues. The V segment lost 6 bases and the J segment 0 bases; nucleotides outside the gene matches: 7. The CDR3 is CASRPTGGSSYEQYF. The CDR3 region has the DNA TGTGCCAGCAGGCCCACGGGAGGGAGCTCCTACGAGCAGTACTTC.

The genes are TRBV30 and TRBJ2-7; maybe TRBD2 (7 bases). Germline V lookup: CDR1 GTSNPN, CDR2 SVGIG (reference sequence). This CDR3 contains 13 residues. The V gene lost 2 bases and the J gene lost 4 bases, with 12 bases spanning the gap. The CDR3 DNA sequence: TGTGCCTGGAGTCGGGGGGCCCGTTACGAGCAGTACTTC. It translates to CAWSRGARYEQYF. Looking up the rest from reference TRBV30 and TRBJ2-7 gives the full variable domain: SQTIHQWPATLVQPVGSPLSLECTVEGTSNPNLYWYRQAAGRGLQLLFYSVGIGQISSEVPQNLSASRPQDRQFILSSKKLLLSDSGFYLCAWSRGARYEQYFGPGTRLTVT.

This rearrangement joins TRBV28 to TRBJ2-2, with D unclear. Trimming took 1 base from V and 6 from J, leaving 3 bases between them. The CDR3 is 12 amino acids. Germline loops: CDR1 MDHEN, CDR2 SYDVKM. The CDR3 sequence is CASSLLSGELFF. CDR3 sequence (DNA): TGTGCCAGCAGTTTATTGTCCGGGGAGCTGTTTTTT.

A word on this clone: Other DNA sequences in the sample encode the same CDR3. V gene TRBV29-1 combines with J gene TRBJ2-7; D is possibly TRBD1 (6 bases). CDR1 is SQVTM and CDR2 is ANQGSEA in the germline V gene. There are 11 residues in the CDR3. With 6 bases removed from V and 2 bases from J, the gap between germline ends came to 8 bases. The CDR3 here is CSVKGAYEQYF. CDR3 nucleotide sequence: TGCAGCGTAAAGGGGGCCTACGAGCAGTACTTC.

This chain links TRBV30 with TRBJ2-1; perhaps TRBD2 as D (5 bases). CDR1 and CDR2 (germline): GTSNPN, SVGIG (reference sequence). The CDR3 has 13 residues. V lost 2 bases and J 9 bases, leaving 14 bases between the germline ends. CDR3 nucleotide sequence: TGTGCCTGGAGTACCCAGGTTGAGGGTGAGCAGTTCTTC. Protein: CAWSTQVEGEQFF.

J is TRBJ1-4 and V is TRBV30; D is unclear. Per germline, CDR1 GTSNPN and CDR2 SVGIG (reference sequence). The V end lost 0 bases, the J end lost 8 bases, and 10 bases lay between the germline ends. The CDR3 is 13 residues long. The DNA of the CDR3 is TGTGCCTGGAGTGTGGTGAGAGGAGAAAAACTGTTTTTT. Translation: CAWSVVRGEKLFF.

The rearrangement joins TRBV29-1 to TRBJ2-2; 12 bases are shared with TRBD2. Germline V gene data show CDR1 as SQVTM and CDR2 as ANQGSEA. The CDR3 has 14 amino acids. V gave up 5 bases and J gave up 4 bases; unmatched junction bases: 2. For the CDR3, the DNA is TGCAGCGTTCGGACTAGCGGGGTCACCGGGGAGCTGTTTTTT. Amino acids: CSVRTSGVTGELFF.

This chain links TRBV7-8 with TRBJ2-3; 10 bases fit TRBD2. Trimming took 5 bases from V and 3 from J; bases not matched to a gene: 8. This CDR3 spans 16 amino acids. From germline, CDR1 is SGHVS and CDR2 FQNEAQ. The CDR3 loop is CASSPSSGRGTDTQYF. The CDR3 DNA reads TGTGCCAGCAGCCCGTCCAGCGGGAGGGGAACAGATACGCAGTATTTT.

J is TRBJ2-5 and V is TRBV28; D unclear. CDR1 is MDHEN, CDR2 SYDVKM, per germline. CDR3 length: 13 residues. With 3 bases removed from V and 4 bases from J, the gap between germline ends came to 9 bases. Here the CDR3 DNA reads TGTGCCAGCAGTTTCACCGGCTTAGAGACCCAGTACTTC. Translated, it gives CASSFTGLETQYF.